This T cell receptor beta chain was captured in a study of blood T cell repertoires in COVID-19. Study context: The United States, Italy and Spain were the sources of the acute and convalescent COVID-19 samples. The analysed material was cDNA or gDNA that came from T cells, B-cell-depleted T cells, or PBMCs.

Per the study methods: Amplification with reference gene primers provided the estimates of nucleated cell counts. Data came from immunoSEQ multiplex PCR; TCRdb stores just in-frame clones and leaves some out. V, J and clone size were drawn from that table, and D and trimming were deduced from the DNA. The table records some 9,800 clones, around 78% of them present only once. Trimming left V 2 bases short and J 6 bases short, with 8 bases between. This CDR3 region has 12 residues. Germline values: CDR1 ENHRY, CDR2 SYGVKD. Material: peripheral blood. This chain uses TRBV10-3 with TRBJ2-7; the D is unclear. The clonotype was recovered from a human donor in a cohort sampled during active COVID-19. CDR3 protein: CAISEPNGEQYF. The CDR3 coding sequence is TGTGCCATCAGTGAGCCGAACGGCGAGCAGTACTTC.